The present entry profiles one T cell receptor (beta chain) with its context. Profiling relied on immunoSEQ multiplex PCR, and the TCRdb table lists in-frame clones only, not all of them. Found here are some 380,000 clones, nearly 90% of them singletons; the top ten hold roughly 1.9%. The sample comes from a study of blood T cell repertoires in COVID-19. On the study more broadly: Nucleic acid was either cDNA or gDNA, and it came from T cells, B-cell-depleted T cells, or PBMCs.

The sample was PBMCs or T cells enriched from blood (not recorded which). The receptor was isolated from a woman aged 35 to 49 with acute COVID-19.

CDR3 protein: CATSRRTGDGNTIYF. CDR3 DNA: TGTGCCACCAGCAGGAGGACAGGGGATGGAAACACCATATATTTT. The chain combines TRBV15 with TRBJ1-3, with TRBD1 matching 9 bases. J lost 3 bases, V lost 3 bases, and 3 bases had no gene match. This CDR3 region has 15 residues. Germline V lookup: CDR1 LNHNV, CDR2 YYDKDF (reference sequence).